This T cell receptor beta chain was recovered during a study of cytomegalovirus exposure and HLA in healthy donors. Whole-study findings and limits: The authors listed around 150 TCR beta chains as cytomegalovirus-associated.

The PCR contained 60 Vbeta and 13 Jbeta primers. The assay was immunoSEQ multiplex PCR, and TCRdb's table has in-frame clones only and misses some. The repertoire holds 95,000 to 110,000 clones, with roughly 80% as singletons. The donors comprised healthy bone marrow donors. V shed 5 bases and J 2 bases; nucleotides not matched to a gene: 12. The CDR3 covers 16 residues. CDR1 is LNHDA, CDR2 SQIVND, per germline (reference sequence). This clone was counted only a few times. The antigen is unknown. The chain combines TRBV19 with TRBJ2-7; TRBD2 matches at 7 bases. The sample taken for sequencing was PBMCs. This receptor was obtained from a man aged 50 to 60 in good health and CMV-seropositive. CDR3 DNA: TGTGCCAGTAGTCCTCCCCCGACTAGCACAACCTACGAGCAGTACTTC. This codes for CASSPPPTSTTYEQYF. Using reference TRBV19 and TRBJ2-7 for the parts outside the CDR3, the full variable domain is DGGITQSPKYLFRKEGQNVTLSCEQNLNHDAMYWYRQDPGQGLRLIYYSQIVNDFQKGDIAEGYSVSREKKESFPLTVTSAQKNPTAFYLCASSPPPTSTTYEQYFGPGTRLTVT.